This T cell receptor beta chain derives from a study of T cells in Graves' hyperthyroidism and ophthalmopathy. Amplified regions were TCR beta CDR3 sequences from RNA transcripts. Researchers ran a first-round RT-PCR on the TCR CDR3 using the HTBI primer set. TCRdb used MiXCR to reprocess the multiplex PCR reads, holding one entry per CDR3 protein. This table has approximately 640,000 distinct CDR3 sequences, around 15% appearing once. Trimming cost V 4 bases and J 7 bases; bases outside gene matches: 10. The germline V gene has CDR1 LGHDT and CDR2 YNNKEL (reference sequence). The CDR3 contains 14 residues. The hyperthyroidism patients had all been newly diagnosed, and their disease duration was under 2 months. Their ages ranged from 18 to 65 years. This clonotype was counted ten times or more.

The sequence was obtained from a woman aged 25-40 years with Graves' hyperthyroidism. What was sequenced was blood. This sequence joins TRBV3-1 and TRBJ2-7; 7 bases map to TRBD2. The CDR3 sequence is CASSPRGGRGEQYF. CDR3 DNA sequence: TGTGCCAGCAGCCCGCGAGGCGGGAGAGGGGAGCAGTACTTC.